The 9 T cell receptor beta chains below were found in one sample sequenced in a study of blood T cell repertoires in COVID-19. Generated by immunoSEQ multiplex PCR, the TCRdb table keeps only in-frame clones and is missing some. Counted here are roughly 420,000 clones, roughly 90% occurring once; the ten biggest clones make up about 0.89%. Sequencing used PBMCs or T cells enriched from blood (not recorded which). Receptors were obtained from a woman in her 30s with acute COVID-19.

The V gene is TRBV7-9, the J gene TRBJ2-1; TRBD2 agrees at 7 bases. Germline CDR1 is SEHNR and CDR2 is FQNEAQ (reference sequence). The CDR3 runs 11 residues. The J segment lost 15 bases and the V segment lost 5 bases, leaving 7 bases of the junction unmatched. As DNA, the CDR3 is TGTGCCAGCAGCCTGGGCGGGGGTATGTTCTTC. As protein: CASSLGGGMFF.

The chain links TRBV5-1 to TRBJ1-4, with TRBD1 identical over 9 bases. The germline gives CDR1 SGHRS, CDR2 YFSETQ. This CDR3 comprises 15 residues. J gave up 8 bases and V 0 bases, and 5 bases lay outside the gene matches. The DNA for the CDR3 is TGCGCCAGCAGCTTGGGGGGACAGGGACGGGAAAAACTGTTTTTT. It specifies CASSLGGQGREKLFF.

Here the CDR3 DNA reads TGTGCCATCAGTGGGGAGGCTATAGGCTACACCTTC. Its protein product is CAISGEAIGYTF. The genes are TRBV10-3 and TRBJ1-2; D uncertain. CDR3 length equals 12 residues. Trimming left V 4 bases short and J 8 bases short, with 11 bases between. The germline V gene encodes CDR1 ENHRY and CDR2 SYGVKD.

The gene calls are TRBV12-3 or TRBV12-4 and TRBJ2-7; 7 bases agree with TRBD2. The CDR3 has 13 residues. V lost 5 bases and J lost 6; bases outside the gene matches: 7. The CDR3 region is CASSAGVVFEQYF. The CDR3 nucleotides read TGTGCCAGCAGTGCGGGGGTGGTATTCGAGCAGTACTTC.

This clone was picked up a small number of times. The CDR3 coding sequence is TGTGCCAGCAGCTACTTAAGGGGACACGGCTACGAGCAGTACTTC. Its translation: CASSYLRGHGYEQYF. V and J are TRBV7-2 and TRBJ2-7, with a weak D call TRBD1 (6 bases). V dropped 4 bases and J dropped 3 bases, with 16 bases sitting between them. The V gene's germline CDR1 is SGHTA and CDR2 FQGNSA. The CDR3 extends over 15 amino acids.

This chain connects TRBV2 to TRBJ1-6, with 8 bases that match TRBD1. CDR1 SNHLY and CDR2 FYNNEI come from the germline V gene. The CDR3 totals 14 residues. J was trimmed by 7 bases and V by 6 bases; bases with no gene match: 5. In DNA, the CDR3 is TGTGCCAGCAGGGGACAGGTACGCAATTCACCCCTCCACTTT. This sequence encodes CASRGQVRNSPLHF.

The chain has TRBV2 and TRBJ1-6; 7 bases map to TRBD1. The germline V gene has CDR1 SNHLY and CDR2 FYNNEI. This CDR3 is 14 amino acids long. J lost 4 bases, V lost 9 bases, and 6 bases had no gene match. DNA of the CDR3: TGTGCCAGTCGGACAGGAGTTTATAATTCACCCCTCCACTTT. Its protein product is CASRTGVYNSPLHF.

The chain recombines TRBV5-6 with TRBJ1-3, with D possibly matching TRBD1 (6 bases). Trimming removed 2 bases at V and 0 bases at J, with 21 bases between. Germline-derived CDR1 and CDR2 are SGHDT and YYEEEE. This CDR3 comprises 19 residues. The CDR3 spells CASSLNAGVRIPSGNTIYF. The CDR3 DNA is TGTGCCAGCAGCTTAAACGCAGGGGTAAGGATACCCTCTGGAAACACCATATATTTT.

The chain employs TRBV21-1 and TRBJ2-7; the table's D call, TRBD1, has no DNA check behind it. TRBV21-1 is a known pseudogene. The CDR3 is 14 residues long. In DNA, the CDR3 is TGTGCCAGCAGCAACATCAGGTTGAATGGCGAGCAGTACTTC. It codes for CASSNIRLNGEQYF.